This record looks at one T cell receptor (beta chain) sequence and its context. The data derive from a study of blood T cell repertoires in COVID-19. The table came from immunoSEQ multiplex PCR; TCRdb's copy has only in-frame clones and leaves some out. The sample holds about 330,000 clones, around 80% seen once. CDR3 size: 14 residues. The germline gives CDR1 SNHLY, CDR2 FYNNEI. The ends were cut back, 6 bases at V and 5 bases at J, with 14 bases in the middle. The J gene is TRBJ1-5, the V gene TRBV2, with D possibly TRBD1 on 5 matching bases. The source material was peripheral blood. This receptor was obtained from a woman in her forties or fifties with acute or convalescent COVID-19. CDR3 in amino acids: CASSAGTGHQPQHF. CDR3 nucleotide sequence: TGTGCCAGCAGCGCGGGGACGGGTCATCAGCCCCAGCATTTT.